This TCR beta chain is drawn from a study of blood T cell repertoires in COVID-19 (dated by TCRdb to between 2020 and 2021). A note on the overall study: Samples from collaborators originated in the United States, Italy and Spain and spanned both the acute and convalescent phases of COVID-19. The prospective study material was composed of cDNA or gDNA derived from T cells, B-cell-depleted T cells, or PBMCs. Subjects who had been exposed to COVID-19, were actively infected with it, or had recovered from it provided the deeply sampled blood TCRbeta repertoires that made up the dataset. A freely available public database, intended as a resource for researchers studying the immune response to SARS-CoV-2, is where the repertoires were released. The samples were drawn from two sources: the first 160 participants of the ongoing ImmuneRACE study, and 1,000 to 1,500 subjects contributed by 6 global collaborators. Sample metadata almost always included a de-identified subject ID, COVID-19 status, age in years and sex. HLA class I and class II types, where available, came from metadata supplied by the sample provider rather than from assay-based typing. Study-level results and caveats: The quantity of clinical and demographic metadata differed by source and by participant and was supplied without curation.

From a lookup of the germline V gene (reference sequence), CDR1 and CDR2 are SGHKS and YYEKEE. The CDR3 spans 16 residues, from the cysteine through the phenylalanine. Only CDR3 DNA is held: 48 bases, read in frame from base 1. Trimming costs V 0 bases and J 0 bases, and their ends lie 10 bases apart. TCRbeta CDR3 regions were amplified from genomic DNA using the immunoSEQ Assay, a bias-controlled multiplex PCR. The authors' analysis ran thus. Nucleated cell counts per sample were estimated from amplification of reference gene primers within the assay. To quantify the absolute abundance of each unique TCRbeta CDR3 rearrangement, sequence reads were collapsed and filtered. For each sample, productive Simpson clonality was calculated as the square root of Simpson's diversity index over productive rearrangements. The clones in this table, taken by TCRdb from immuneACCESS, are in-frame only. Not every clone is retained; where verified, under half of the shortfall comes from an unresolved V gene, and the cause of the rest is unknown. That table gives V, J and clone size, and the DNA gave D and trimming. The sample records about 100,000 clones, roughly two thirds of which are singletons. Of the sample, roughly 6% falls within the top ten clones.

This clone was counted between two and nine times. Its target antigen remains unknown. Within one base of it there is no much larger clone, and no base qualities were kept. Collaborating institutions collected whole blood in K2EDTA tubes following their own protocols. Collaborator samples were shipped for TCRbeta analysis as frozen whole blood, isolated PBMCs, or DNA extracted from either sample type. Sequenced: peripheral blood. The chain is encoded by TRBV5-5 joined to TRBJ1-3; TRBD1 could be the D gene, as 5 bases match. The sequence was obtained from a man aged 80 or over with acute or convalescent COVID-19. The base sequence is TGTGCCAGCAGCTTGGCAGGGCCAGTCTCTGGAAACACCATATATTTT. This yields the protein CASSLAGPVSGNTIYF. The CDR3 plus the reference TRBV5-5 and TRBJ1-3 genes for the other parts give the full variable domain: DAGVTQSPTHLIKTRGQQVTLRCSPISGHKSVSWYQQVLGQGPQFIFQYYEKEERGRGNFPDRFSARQFPNYSSELNVNALLLGDSALYLCASSLAGPVSGNTIYFGEGSWLTVV.